This TCR beta chain was identified in a study of cytomegalovirus exposure and HLA in healthy donors. Overall study findings and caveats: As confirmed in vitro, a few CMV-associated chains were specific for CMV antigens. It was fewer than 200 TCR beta chains that were listed as cytomegalovirus-associated. Rarity held for most TCR sequences, but there were some public TCRs that occurred in many donors. The TCR clusters that emerged in the first cohort tended, a later analysis found, to co-occur in the approximately 110 validation repertoires.

Remarks on this clone: Its antigen is currently unknown.

Germline V gene lookup returns CDR1 SGDLS and CDR2 YYNGEE. The CDR3 covers 16 residues. Trimming took 1 base from V and 2 from J, leaving 15 bases between them. Clones were sequenced by immunoSEQ multiplex PCR, and TCRdb holds only the in-frame ones, with some missing. There are about 110,000 clones in the sample; about 90% occur only once, and more than 2% lies in the top ten. The source material was PBMCs. This TCR came from a woman between 18 and 29 years old in good health and CMV-seronegative. J is TRBJ2-5 and V is TRBV9; D possibly corresponds to TRBD2 (6 bases). CDR3: CASSVLSGEHQETQYF. The CDR3 DNA is TGTGCCAGCAGCGTATTGTCGGGAGAACATCAAGAGACCCAGTACTTC.